This T cell receptor beta chain was recorded in a study of T cell responses to AZD1222 COVID-19 vaccine. Between the trimmed V and J ends, which lost 4 bases and 1 base, there was a span of 8 bases. CDR1 SGHRS and CDR2 YFSETQ come from the germline V gene. This CDR3 spans 13 amino acids. Repertoires were generated with immunoSEQ multiplex PCR, while TCRdb's copy carries only in-frame clones and drops some. The sample lists about 150,000 clones, roughly nine tenths seen once, with under 20% in the top ten. V and J are TRBV5-1 and TRBJ1-2; no clear D. This sequence originates from an adult in good health. The sequenced sample was peripheral blood, obtained on day 0 of AZD1222 vaccination. The CDR3 DNA follows: TGCGCCAGCAGCACGGCCGTTAACTATGGCTACACCTTC. Residues: CASSTAVNYGYTF.